This TCR beta chain was identified in a study of blood T cell repertoires in COVID-19. Whole-study context: Acute and convalescent COVID-19 specimens originated in the United States, Italy and Spain.

Unmatched junction bases numbered 8, after V lost 5 bases and J lost 8 bases. The CDR3 consists of 13 residues. Germline CDR1 is MNHEY and CDR2 is SVGAGI. Study processing details: How many nucleated cells were present was estimated from reference gene primer amplification. Profiling relied on immunoSEQ multiplex PCR, and the TCRdb table lists in-frame clones only, not all of them. That table gives V, J and clone size, and the DNA gave D and trimming. The sample lists roughly 150,000 clones; about 79% were seen once. The chain is built from TRBV6-5 and TRBJ1-2; 7 positions agree with TRBD1. Material: peripheral blood. The TCR comes from a woman aged 50 to 60 in a cohort sampled during active or convalescent COVID-19. CDR3 in DNA: TGTGCCAGCAGTCCTTGGGACAGTCGGGGCTACACCTTC. Encoded protein: CASSPWDSRGYTF.